This T cell receptor beta chain derives from a study of identical twins (dated by TCRdb to about 2016). About the investigation overall: To test whether fetal clonotypes persist, this study deep-sequenced TCR alpha and beta repertoires from monozygotic twins, from unrelated adults of various ages, and from cord blood. To rule out contamination, replicate twin experiments were performed at different times with different library preparation protocols. Overall study outcomes, separate from this receptor: Conclusions relied on cross-sectional statistical analysis, since the same donors could not be followed over many years. Excess twin sharing in beta out-of-frame sequences was weaker because fewer shared sequences lowered the signal-to-noise ratio. Compared with coincidental sharing between unrelated individuals, out-of-frame TCR alpha sequences shared between twins had an excess of sequences with low generation probability. In monozygotic twins, out-of-frame TCR alpha sharing was systematically underestimated by recombination models, although the models agreed with sharing between unrelated individuals. Fewer insertions were carried by abundant cord blood beta clonotypes; a weaker similar trend was observed in young adult naive repertoires, while no such trend was observed in memory repertoires. Invariant T cells such as MAIT and iNKT could partly confound zero-insertion analyses, although diverse VJ usage argued against such confounding for most clonotypes.

Only healthy Caucasian donors were included. The twin cohort comprised three pairs of female monozygotic twins, all aged about 18 to 29 years. Positive isolation kits from Invitrogen were used to isolate CD4+ and CD8+ T cell populations. This clonotype was recorded a few times. Its antigen remains unidentified. The sample holds no much larger clone one base away, and base qualities are not on file. The CDR3 holds 17 amino acids from the cysteine to the phenylalanine. The DNA shown is the 51-base CDR3, in frame from base 1. V is trimmed back by 0 bases and J by 3 bases, and the junction contains 8 bases that no gene match accounts for. Via the germline V gene, CDR1 is SGHVS and CDR2 FNYEAQ. The library was generated by 5' RACE. Sequencing used an Illumina HiSeq 2000. A universal primer binding site was added through template switching, and the final cDNA carried a unique molecular identifier so that TCR cDNA molecules could be counted accurately. First-strand cDNA for TCR alpha and beta chains was synthesized from specific primers in the conserved constant-segment region. To control for contamination, each cDNA library was double barcoded with a SMART-Mk sample barcode plus Illumina barcodes. TruSeq adapter sequences, together with Illumina sample barcodes, were added in two successive PCR steps. The Illumina HiSeq platform was used with custom primers to sequence TCR alpha and beta cDNA libraries. The authors' pipeline ran thus. MiGEC processed the raw reads to extract unique molecular identifiers, while MiXCR was used to determine the CDR3 positions. For each individual, recombination models were inferred using an EM algorithm with the repgenHMM and IGoR tools. The tcR package in R was used for shared clonotype analysis, with sharing normalized by the product of cloneset sizes. To study raw recombination without the effects of thymic and clonal selection, out-of-frame nonproductive sequences were analyzed. Starting from the raw public reads, TCRdb applied fastp trimming at Q25, assembled clones with MiXCR and retained in-frame beta chains. Duplicate CDR3 protein sequences are folded into a single record with the most common DNA and genes. Here the V and J calls rest on TCRdb's processing, not on the authors' analysis. This sample holds under 300,000 distinct CDR3 sequences; approximately 7.1% were observed only once. The ten largest clones represent roughly 15% of the sample.

This sample also belongs to another study, concerning T cells expressing NK-cell markers. Per the second study: TCR beta-chain repertoires were profiled in sorted CD3+CD56+NKG2C+, CD3+CD56+NKG2C- and CD3+CD56-NKG2C+ T-cell subsets from about 8 donors. Of the eight sequenced donors, seven were found to be HCMV-seropositive and one was found to be HCMV-seronegative. To restrict sorting to alphabetaTCR-expressing T cells, an anti-gammadeltaTCR antibody was added in several experiments. For five or six donors, the dominant CD3+CD56+NKG2C+ clonotypes were among the top 10 CD8+ clonotypes and accounted for 1.0-7.0% of CD8+ T cells. Those dominant clonotypes were again the most abundant among CD3+CD56-NKG2C+ cells in a handful of donors, at roughly 28.3-60.1%. It remained unclear whether the expanded NKG2C-expressing T cell clones were specific for HCMV antigens. The eight sequenced donors were randomly selected healthy volunteers, three men and five women. HCMV-specific IgG was detected in serum with a commercial ELISA kit to determine HCMV serostatus. MIGEC was used to demultiplex reads and group reads by UMI, and MiTCR was used to assemble and quantify clonotypes. To exclude erroneous sequences, only TCR cDNA sequences supported by at least two reads were retained. Downstream repertoire analysis used the tcR package, and clonotypes were matched across fractions by CDR3 nucleotide sequence plus V segment. VDJmatch was used to annotate antigen specificity against VDJdb, with one amino acid substitution in CDR3 allowed.

The clonotype was recovered from a woman in her late teens or twenties in good health. The sequence joins TRBV7-6 to TRBJ2-3, with TRBD2 identical over 8 junction bases. Sequencing used CD8+ T cells sorted from blood. The sequenced DNA is TGTGCCAGCAGCTTAGCTTTGCGGGGGGTTCGTACAGATACGCAGTATTTT. It is translated as CASSLALRGVRTDTQYF. The CDR3, completed at both ends by the reference TRBV7-6 and TRBJ2-3 genes, gives the full variable domain GAGVSQSPRYKVTKRGQDVALRCDPISGHVSLYWYRQALGQGPEFLTYFNYEAQQDKSGLPNDRFSAERPEGSISTLTIQRTEQRDSAMYRCASSLALRGVRTDTQYFGPGTRLTVL.